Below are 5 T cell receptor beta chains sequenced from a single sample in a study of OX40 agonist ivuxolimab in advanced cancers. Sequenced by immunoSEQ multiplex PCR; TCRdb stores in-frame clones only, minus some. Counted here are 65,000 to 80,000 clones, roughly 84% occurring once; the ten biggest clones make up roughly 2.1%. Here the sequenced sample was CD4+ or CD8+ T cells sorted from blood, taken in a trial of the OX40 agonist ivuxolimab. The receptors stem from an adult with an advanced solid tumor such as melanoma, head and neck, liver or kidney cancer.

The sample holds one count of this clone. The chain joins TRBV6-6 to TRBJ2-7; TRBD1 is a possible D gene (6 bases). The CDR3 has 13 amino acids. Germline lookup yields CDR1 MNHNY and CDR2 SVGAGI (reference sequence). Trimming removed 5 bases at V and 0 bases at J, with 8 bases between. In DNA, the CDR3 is TGTGCCAGCAGTAGGGGGTTCTCCTACGAGCAGTACTTC. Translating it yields CASSRGFSYEQYF.

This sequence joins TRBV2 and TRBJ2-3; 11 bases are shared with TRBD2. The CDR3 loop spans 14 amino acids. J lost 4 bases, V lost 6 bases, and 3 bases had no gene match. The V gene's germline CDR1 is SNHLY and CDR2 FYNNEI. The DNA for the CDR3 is TGTGCCAGCAGAGGGACTAGCGGACCAGATACGCAGTATTTT. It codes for CASRGTSGPDTQYF.

This chain's CDR3 is CAWIRTVPSNYGYTF. Written as DNA, the CDR3 is TGTGCCTGGATTCGGACAGTTCCGTCTAACTATGGCTACACCTTC. This sequence joins TRBV30 and TRBJ1-2, with D maybe TRBD1 (6 bases). The CDR3 has 15 residues. The germline gives CDR1 GTSNPN, CDR2 SVGIG (reference sequence). Trimming shortened V by 4 bases and J by 0 bases, and 15 bases separated the two germline ends.

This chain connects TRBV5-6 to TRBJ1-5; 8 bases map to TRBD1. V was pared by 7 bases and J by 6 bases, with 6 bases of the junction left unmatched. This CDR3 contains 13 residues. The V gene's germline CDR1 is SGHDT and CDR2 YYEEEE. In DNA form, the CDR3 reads TGTGCCAGCTCACAGGGGACAGGTCAGCCCCAGCATTTT. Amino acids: CASSQGTGQPQHF. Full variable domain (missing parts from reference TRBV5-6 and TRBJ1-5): DAGVTQSPTHLIKTRGQQVTLRCSPKSGHDTVSWYQQALGQGPQFIFQYYEEEERQRGNFPDRFSGHQFPNYSSELNVNALLLGDSALYLCASSQGTGQPQHFGDGTRLSIL.

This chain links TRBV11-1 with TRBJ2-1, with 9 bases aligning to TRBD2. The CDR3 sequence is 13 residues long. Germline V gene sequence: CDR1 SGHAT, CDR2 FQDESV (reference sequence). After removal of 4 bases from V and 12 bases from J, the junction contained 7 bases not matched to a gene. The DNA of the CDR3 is TGTGCCAGCAGCTCCGGGACTAGCATAGGGCAGTTCTTC. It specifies CASSSGTSIGQFF.